These 2 T cell receptor beta chains came from one sample sequenced in a study of Ad26.COV2.S vaccination and SARS-CoV-2 variants (dated by TCRdb to 2020 to 2023). The sample's treatment or condition label is to be understood as: about 20 received Ad26.COV2.S at low or high dose, single or two shots; roughly five received placebo; per-sample allocation not given. For vaccine and placebo recipients, repertoires were sequenced using samples collected on day 63 after the first injection. Receptors were amplified or captured by the immunoSEQ multiplex PCR assay. TCRdb retrieved this table from immuneACCESS and kept in-frame rearrangements only. Not all clones are present; in checked studies, unresolved V genes account for under half, and no reason is known for the remainder. In this sample the table shows about 680,000 clones, 89% of which occur a single time. Roughly 1.5% of the sample belongs to the ten largest clones.

The sequencing used peripheral blood, collected in a trial of Ad26.COV2.S vaccine versus placebo. The receptor source for this set is a person between 18 and 65 years old who received the Ad26.COV2.S COVID-19 vaccine or a placebo.

This chain joins TRBV6-4 and TRBJ1-5, with unresolved D. Trimming stripped 4 bases from V and 6 bases from J, with 10 bases between. In germline, CDR1 is MRHNA, CDR2 SNTAGT. This CDR3 is 13 amino acids long. CDR3 protein: CASSVEGGQPQHF. CDR3 DNA sequence: TGTGCCAGCAGTGTCGAGGGAGGTCAGCCCCAGCATTTT.

The chain links TRBV27 to TRBJ2-7; 7 bases fit TRBD1. Germline assignment: CDR1 MNHEY and CDR2 SMNVEV (reference sequence). Unmatched junction bases numbered 8, after V lost 2 bases and J lost 7 bases. The length of the CDR3 is 14 residues. The DNA of the CDR3 is TGTGCCAGCAGTTTAGGGGACAGCTTCACGGAGCAGTACTTC. Its translation is CASSLGDSFTEQYF.